The 31 T cell receptor beta chains reported below all come from one sample, sequenced in a study of T cell repertoires in cytomegalovirus infection (dated by TCRdb to the late 2010s). For these TCRs, the target antigens are not known. TCRdb lists the instrument as Illumina HiSeq 1500. TCRdb reran the public reads through fastp at Q25 and MiXCR, keeping productive beta chains. CDR3 protein duplicates are merged, each entry listing the most common genes and DNA. The sample table shows some 920,000 distinct CDR3 sequences, and approximately 31% are seen once. About an eighth of the sample comes from the top ten. The sample's treatment or condition label, in plain terms: in vitro stimulation with specific CMV peptide epitopes to enrich CMV-specific T cells. Sequences were derived from cultured CD8+ T cells from PBMCs, sampled from culture after CMV antigen stimulation. The source of these receptors is a human donor in good health (CMV status not recorded). Some clones in this sample may be carry-over from other donors' samples.

Notes on this clonotype: This may arise from a read error, as a much more abundant clone is one base away. The chain combines TRBV7-2 with TRBJ2-1; 8 positions agree with TRBD2. Trimming took 7 bases from V and 4 from J; bases not matched to a gene: 9. This CDR3 has 15 residues. CDR1 is SGHTA, CDR2 FQGNSA, per germline. The CDR3 here is CASNIAGPVYNEQFF. CDR3 sequence (DNA): TGTGCCAGCAACATAGCGGGGCCAGTTTACAATGAGCAGTTCTTC.

V gene TRBV7-8 combines with J gene TRBJ2-4; D remains ambiguous. Germline CDR1 and CDR2: SGHVS and FQNEAQ. Trimming stripped 3 bases from V and 3 bases from J, with 15 bases between. The CDR3 is 16 amino acids. DNA of the CDR3: TGTGCCAGCAGCTTTGAATGGGGTGAAGTCAAAAACATTCAGTACTTC. The encoded protein is CASSFEWGEVKNIQYF.

Comments on this clonotype: A much larger clonotype is one base distant, so this may be a read error. This chain uses TRBV12-3 or TRBV12-4 with TRBJ2-5; D possibly corresponds to TRBD2 (6 bases). The V end was cut by 8 bases, the J end by 1 base, with 14 bases between. The CDR3 spans 14 residues. CDR3 nucleotides: TGTGCCAGCCGCCGGGGGTCTTCCCAAGAGACCCAGTACTTC. It yields the protein CASRRGSSQETQYF.

V is TRBV27 and J is TRBJ2-5; a possible D gene is TRBD2 (7 bases). The germline V and J ends were trimmed by 7 bases and 5 bases, with 14 bases remaining between them. Germline lookup yields CDR1 MNHEY and CDR2 SMNVEV (reference sequence). The CDR3 sequence is 13 residues long. CDR3 protein: CASMGGRGETQYF. The DNA for the CDR3 is TGTGCCAGCATGGGGGGGCGCGGGGAGACCCAGTACTTC.

This clonotype was seen only a few times. This rearrangement joins TRBV7-9 to TRBJ2-2; 8 bases line up with TRBD2. This CDR3 has 15 amino acids. Per germline, CDR1 SEHNR and CDR2 FQNEAQ (reference sequence). The ends lost 5 bases at V and 5 bases at J; junction bases unmatched: 7. CDR3 coding DNA: TGTGCCAGCAGCGCGAGCGGGGGCATGACCGGGGAGCTGTTTTTT. The encoded protein is CASSASGGMTGELFF.

The rearrangement uses TRBV7-9 and TRBJ2-7, with a tentative D call TRBD2 (6 bases). The CDR3 extends over 13 amino acids. Germline V gene data show CDR1 as SEHNR and CDR2 as FQNEAQ (reference sequence). Trimming took off 1 base at V and 6 bases at J, with 10 bases between the two ends. The CDR3 loop is CASSLGGRTEQYF. As DNA, the CDR3 is TGTGCCAGCAGCTTAGGAGGGAGGACCGAGCAGTACTTC.

V gene TRBV29-1 combines with J gene TRBJ2-3, with D perhaps being TRBD1 or TRBD2 (5 bases each). In germline, CDR1 is SQVTM, CDR2 ANQGSEA. The CDR3 length is 12 residues. Trimming removed 6 bases from V and 3 bases from J, with 10 bases in between. CDR3 in amino acids: CSVGVRTDTQYF. The DNA for the CDR3 is TGCAGCGTGGGGGTCAGAACAGATACGCAGTATTTT.

For this clonotype: With a much larger clone just one base away, this may be a read error. The rearrangement links TRBV7-2 to TRBJ1-3, with D tentatively TRBD1 (6 bases). This CDR3 has 14 residues. The V and J ends lost 5 bases and 4 bases respectively, with 12 bases between them. In germline, CDR1 is SGHTA, CDR2 FQGNSA. The CDR3 nucleotides read TGTGCCAGCAGCCACCAGGGGTTCGGAAACACCATATATTTT. Amino acid sequence: CASSHQGFGNTIYF.

This clonotype was picked up a small number of times. J is TRBJ1-2 and V is TRBV12-3 or TRBV12-4; D call uncertain. CDR3 length: 14 residues. V lost 8 bases and J lost 1, with 14 bases in between. DNA of the CDR3: TGTGCCAGCCGCGGTGACGGGATTAACTATGGCTACACCTTC. It translates to CASRGDGINYGYTF.

The CDR3 sequence is CASSQGEGTGEKLFF. Here the CDR3 DNA reads TGTGCCAGCAGCCAAGGAGAAGGGACGGGTGAAAAACTGTTTTTT. The V call is TRBV4-2, the J call TRBJ1-4; tentative D call: TRBD1 (5 bases). The CDR3 totals 15 residues. V was clipped by 1 base and J by 7 bases, with 13 bases between them. The germline gives CDR1 LGHNA, CDR2 YNFKEQ.

The chain couples TRBV19 to TRBJ1-1; D gene unclear. This CDR3 has 16 amino acids. Germline V gene sequence: CDR1 LNHDA, CDR2 SQIVND (reference sequence). V was clipped by 1 base and J by 4 bases, with 16 bases between them. The CDR3 DNA reads as TGTGCCAGTAGTATAGGGCCCGGACGGAGGAGCACTGAAGCTTTCTTT. This translates into CASSIGPGRRSTEAFF. The variable domain in full, completed from reference TRBV19 and TRBJ1-1, reads DGGITQSPKYLFRKEGQNVTLSCEQNLNHDAMYWYRQDPGQGLRLIYYSQIVNDFQKGDIAEGYSVSREKKESFPLTVTSAQKNPTAFYLCASSIGPGRRSTEAFFGQGTRLTVV.

The chain couples TRBV24-1 to TRBJ1-5; no firm D call. Per the germline V gene, CDR1 is KGHDR and CDR2 is SFDVKD. The CDR3 has 14 amino acids. Deletions cut 5 bases from V and 0 bases from J, with 7 bases between. The CDR3 region has the DNA TGTGCCACCAGTGTAAGGGATAGCAATCAGCCCCAGCATTTT. It translates to CATSVRDSNQPQHF.

The CDR3 loop reads CASSGTGNSYNEQFF. The CDR3 DNA is TGTGCCAGCAGCGGAACAGGGAACTCCTACAATGAGCAGTTCTTC. The chain has TRBV9 and TRBJ2-1; D may be TRBD1 (6 bases). CDR3 length: 15 residues. Germline CDR1 SGDLS, CDR2 YYNGEE. The V gene lost 3 bases and the J gene lost 0 bases, with 10 bases spanning the gap.

The rearrangement uses TRBV7-6 and TRBJ2-3; no definite D call. V lost 5 bases and J 2 bases, leaving 14 bases between the germline ends. The CDR3 spans 15 residues. Germline V CDR1 and CDR2: SGHVS, FNYEAQ. This CDR3 is CASSPDSIYTDTQYF. CDR3 DNA: TGTGCCAGCAGCCCTGACTCAATATACACAGATACGCAGTATTTT.

This clonotype was seen only once. A much larger clone lies a single base off, so this may be a read error. The V call is TRBV7-8, the J call TRBJ2-5; D call uncertain. Looked up from germline, CDR1 is SGHVS and CDR2 is FQNEAQ. This CDR3 contains 15 residues. V shed 3 bases and J shed 6 bases, with 17 bases lying between them. The chain's CDR3 is CASSFSRSDGKTQYF. CDR3 DNA: TGTGCCAGCAGCTTTAGCAGATCGGATGGGAAGACCCAGTACTTC.

This clonotype was picked up a small number of times. The chain combines TRBV10-3 with TRBJ2-3; 10 nucleotides agree with TRBD1. After removal of 6 bases from V and 1 base from J, the junction contained 4 bases not matched to a gene. CDR1 and CDR2 (germline): ENHRY, SYGVKD. CDR3 length: 15 residues. The CDR3 coding sequence is TGTGCCATCAGCTCCGGGACAGGGGGCACAGATACGCAGTATTTT. Its translation is CAISSGTGGTDTQYF.

V usage is TRBV10-2 and J usage is TRBJ1-6; D remains unclear. This CDR3 has 15 amino acids. Germline CDR1 reads WSHSY; CDR2 reads SAAADI. The germline V and J ends were trimmed by 3 bases and 0 bases, with 6 bases remaining between them. CDR3 sequence (DNA): TGCGCCAGCAGTGACGAGAGCTCCTATAATTCACCCCTCCACTTT. Translating it yields CASSDESSYNSPLHF.

This clonotype occurred a few times. One end of the junction fails to match germline, which may point to a read error. V and J are TRBV7-9 and TRBJ2-3; 10 bases agree with TRBD2. Germline V lookup: CDR1 SEHNR, CDR2 FQNEAQ (reference sequence). The CDR3 contains 14 residues. The CDR3 loop is CASSPQAISGGANF. CDR3 in DNA: TGTGCCAGCAGCCCCCAGGCCATAAGCGGGGGGGCGAATTTT. The entire variable domain, with the rest obtained from reference TRBV7-9 and TRBJ2-3, is as follows: DTGVSQNPRHKITKRGQNVTFRCDPISEHNRLYWYRQTLGQGPEFLTYFQNEAQLEKSRLLSDRFSAERPKGSFSTLEIQRTEQGDSAMYLCASSPQAISGGANFGPGTRLTVL.

This rearrangement joins TRBV12-3 or TRBV12-4 to TRBJ1-1; D remains ambiguous. V lost 3 bases, J lost 0 bases, and 11 bases lay in between. The CDR3 runs 15 residues. CDR3 sequence: CASSFPVGMNTEAFF. CDR3 DNA: TGTGCCAGCAGTTTTCCCGTGGGGATGAACACTGAAGCTTTCTTT.

This clonotype was counted a few times. The chain joins TRBV7-9 to TRBJ1-6, with 8 bases fitting TRBD1. CDR1 and CDR2 (germline): SEHNR, FQNEAQ (reference sequence). CDR3 length: 14 residues. Germline trimming cut 6 bases from V and 9 bases from J; bases unmatched to any gene: 7. CDR3 protein: CASRHTGGGSPLHF. The CDR3 bases are TGTGCCAGCAGACATACAGGGGGTGGTTCACCCCTCCACTTT.

This clonotype occurred a few times. This chain uses TRBV6-5 with TRBJ2-3; 11 bases agree with TRBD2. The CDR3 runs 16 residues. J was trimmed by 3 bases and V by 8 bases; bases with no gene match: 10. Germline V gene data show CDR1 as MNHEY and CDR2 as SVGAGI. The CDR3 region has the DNA TGTGCCAGCGCCTTGGTAGCGGGGGGGCCTACAGATACGCAGTATTTT. It yields the protein CASALVAGGPTDTQYF.

About this clonotype itself: Possible read error: a much larger clone is one base away. The rearrangement joins TRBV7-6 to TRBJ2-1; possible D gene TRBD2, 6 bases. With 5 bases removed from V and 0 bases from J, the gap between germline ends came to 14 bases. Germline values: CDR1 SGHVS, CDR2 FNYEAQ. The CDR3 runs to 16 residues. The CDR3 DNA reads as TGTGCCAGCAGCATACTAGCCGACTTCTCCTACAATGAGCAGTTCTTC. Translated: CASSILADFSYNEQFF.

The table lists this clonotype with a few counts. V is TRBV19 and J is TRBJ2-7, with D perhaps TRBD2 (6 bases). Germline CDR1 and CDR2: LNHDA and SQIVND (reference sequence). This CDR3 region has 15 residues. V was clipped by 3 bases and J by 3 bases, with 15 bases between them. In DNA form, the CDR3 reads TGTGCCAGTAGTATGGAGTCTAGCGAGGTCTACGAGCAGTACTTC. As protein: CASSMESSEVYEQYF.

This clonotype was seen many times. The chain joins TRBV4-3 to TRBJ2-1, with 10 bases identical to TRBD1. Germline CDR1 and CDR2: LGHNA and YSLEER. J lost 7 bases, V lost 4 bases, and 7 bases had no gene match. The CDR3 runs 15 residues. Written as DNA, the CDR3 is TGCGCCAGCAGCCCGACAGGGGGCGAATATAATGAGCAGTTCTTC. It translates to CASSPTGGEYNEQFF.

In the case of this clonotype: Germline is not matched at one junction end, which may reflect a read error. The chain couples TRBV7-3 to TRBJ1-5, with D possibly being TRBD1 (5 bases). Germline V gene lookup returns CDR1 SGHTA and CDR2 FQGTGA. This CDR3 has 13 amino acids. The CDR3 DNA reads TGTGTCAGCAGCCCGGGGGGGGGACAGCCCCAGCATTTT. This sequence encodes CVSSPGGGQPQHF.

This clonotype was seen more than once but under ten times. The V gene is TRBV14, the J gene TRBJ2-1; a weak D match, TRBD1 (6 bases). The CDR3 has 14 amino acids. Germline V lookup: CDR1 SGHDN, CDR2 FVKESK. Trimming cost V 3 bases and J 5 bases, with 11 bases left between them. The CDR3 DNA is TGTGCCAGCAGCCATTGGACAGAAAACAATGAGCAGTTCTTC. Translating it yields CASSHWTENNEQFF.

The genes are TRBV12-3 or TRBV12-4 and TRBJ2-5, with 8 bases matching TRBD2. The CDR3 is 13 amino acids. J was trimmed by 4 bases and V by 8 bases; bases with no gene match: 6. CDR3 DNA sequence: TGTGCCAGCCAAGGGCGGGGGGTAGAGACCCAGTACTTC. Amino acid sequence: CASQGRGVETQYF.

There are a few counts of this clonotype. J is TRBJ2-7 and V is TRBV6-4; either TRBD1 or TRBD2 may supply D (5 bases each). The length of the CDR3 is 13 residues. V shed 3 bases and J shed 2 bases, with 8 bases lying between them. CDR1 and CDR2 (germline): MRHNA, SNTAGT. The CDR3 coding sequence is TGTGCCAGCAGTGAGGGACCCACCTACGAGCAGTACTTC. Translated: CASSEGPTYEQYF.

This clonotype was picked up many times. This chain links TRBV7-8 with TRBJ1-5; TRBD1 matches 9 bases. Looked up from germline, CDR1 is SGHVS and CDR2 is FQNEAQ. The CDR3 is 17 residues long. Unmatched junction bases numbered 6, after V lost 1 base and J lost 2 bases. The CDR3 DNA reads as TGTGCCAGCAGCTTAGAGGTTACAGGGGGCGGCAATCAGCCCCAGCATTTT. Protein product: CASSLEVTGGGNQPQHF.

This clonotype was detected only a few times. The CDR3 bases are TGTGCCAGCGGTAGGGCTAACTCCAATGAGCAGTTCTTC. Amino acid sequence: CASGRANSNEQFF. The gene calls are TRBV27 and TRBJ2-1; D call uncertain. V was pared by 8 bases and J by 6 bases, with 14 bases between. Germline CDR1 is MNHEY and CDR2 is SMNVEV (reference sequence). The CDR3 covers 13 residues.

J is TRBJ2-7 and V is TRBV7-9; no firm D call. Deletions cut 5 bases from V and 1 base from J, with 15 bases between. The CDR3 length is 15 residues. CDR1 is SEHNR, CDR2 FQNEAQ, per germline (reference sequence). DNA of the CDR3: TGTGCCAGCAGCCAGGATAAGGCTCGATCCTACGAGCAGTACTTC. Protein: CASSQDKARSYEQYF.